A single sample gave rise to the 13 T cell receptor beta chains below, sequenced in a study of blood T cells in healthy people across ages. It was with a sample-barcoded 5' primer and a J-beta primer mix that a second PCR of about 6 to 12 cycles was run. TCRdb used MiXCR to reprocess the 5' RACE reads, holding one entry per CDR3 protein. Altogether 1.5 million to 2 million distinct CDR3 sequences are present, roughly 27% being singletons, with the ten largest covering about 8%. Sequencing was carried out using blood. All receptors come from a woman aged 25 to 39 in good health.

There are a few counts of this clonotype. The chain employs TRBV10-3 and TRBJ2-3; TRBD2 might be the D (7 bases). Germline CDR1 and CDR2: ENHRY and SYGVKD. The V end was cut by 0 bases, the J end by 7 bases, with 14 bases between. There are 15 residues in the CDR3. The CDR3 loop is CAISESGGGQYTQYF. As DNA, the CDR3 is TGTGCCATCAGTGAGTCGGGCGGGGGCCAGTATACGCAGTATTTT.

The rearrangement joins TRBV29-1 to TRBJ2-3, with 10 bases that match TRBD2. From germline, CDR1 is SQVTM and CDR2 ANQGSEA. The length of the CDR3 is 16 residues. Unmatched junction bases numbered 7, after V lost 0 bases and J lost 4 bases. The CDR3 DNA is TGCAGCGTTGAAGACGTGAGCGGGGGGGCCGCAGATACGCAGTATTTT. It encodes CSVEDVSGGAADTQYF.

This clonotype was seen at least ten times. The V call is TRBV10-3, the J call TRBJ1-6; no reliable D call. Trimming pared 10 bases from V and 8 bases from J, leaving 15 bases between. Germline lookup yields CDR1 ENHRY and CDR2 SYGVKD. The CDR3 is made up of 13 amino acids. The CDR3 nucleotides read TGTGCCAGCGGACCCGAACCCTATTCACCCCTCCACTTT. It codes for CASGPEPYSPLHF.

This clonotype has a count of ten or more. The CDR3 sequence: CASSSDRASYNEQFF. CDR3 coding DNA: TGTGCCAGCAGCTCGGACAGGGCCTCCTACAATGAGCAGTTCTTC. V and J are TRBV7-9 and TRBJ2-1; 8 nucleotides agree with TRBD1. Germline assignment: CDR1 SEHNR and CDR2 FQNEAQ (reference sequence). CDR3 length: 15 amino acids. V lost 4 bases and J lost 0; bases outside the gene matches: 2.

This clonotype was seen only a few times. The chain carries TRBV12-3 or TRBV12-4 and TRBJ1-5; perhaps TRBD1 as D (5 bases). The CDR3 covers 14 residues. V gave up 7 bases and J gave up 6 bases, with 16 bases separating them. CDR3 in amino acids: CASKIGGESQPQHF. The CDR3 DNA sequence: TGTGCCAGCAAAATTGGGGGGGAAAGTCAGCCCCAGCATTTT.

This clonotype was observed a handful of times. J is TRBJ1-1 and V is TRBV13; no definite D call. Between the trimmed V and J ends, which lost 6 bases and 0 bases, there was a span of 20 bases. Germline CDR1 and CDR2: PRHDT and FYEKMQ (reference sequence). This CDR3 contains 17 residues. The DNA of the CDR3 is TGTGCCAGCAGGCTAGCCCTTGGACTCTACATGAACACTGAAGCTTTCTTT. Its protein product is CASRLALGLYMNTEAFF.

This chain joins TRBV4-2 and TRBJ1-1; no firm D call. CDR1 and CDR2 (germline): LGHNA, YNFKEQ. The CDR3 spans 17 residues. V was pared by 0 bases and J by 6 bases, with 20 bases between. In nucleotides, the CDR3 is TGTGCCAGCAGCCAAGATTTAGGCCCACCTCCGGGCGCTGAAGCTTTCTTT. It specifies CASSQDLGPPPGAEAFF.

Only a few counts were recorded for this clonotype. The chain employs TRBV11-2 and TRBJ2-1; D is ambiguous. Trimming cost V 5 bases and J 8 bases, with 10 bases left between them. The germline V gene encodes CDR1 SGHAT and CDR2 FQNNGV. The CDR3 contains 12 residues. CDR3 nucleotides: TGTGCCAGCAGCCTACAGACATATGAGCAGTTCTTC. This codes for CASSLQTYEQFF.

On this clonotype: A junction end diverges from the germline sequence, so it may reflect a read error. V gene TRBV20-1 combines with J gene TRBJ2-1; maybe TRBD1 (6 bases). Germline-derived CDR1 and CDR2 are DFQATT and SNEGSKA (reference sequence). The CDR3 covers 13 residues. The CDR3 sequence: CSARGGSVDEQFF. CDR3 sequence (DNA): TGTAGTGCTAGAGGGGGTAGCGTGGATGAGCAGTTCTTC.

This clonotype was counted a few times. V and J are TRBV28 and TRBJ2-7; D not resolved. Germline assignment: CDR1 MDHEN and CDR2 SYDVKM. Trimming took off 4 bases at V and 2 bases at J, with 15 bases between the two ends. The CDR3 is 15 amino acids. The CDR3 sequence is CASSSPPKATYEQYF. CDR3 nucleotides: TGTGCCAGCAGTTCACCACCTAAAGCGACCTACGAGCAGTACTTC.

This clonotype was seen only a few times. This CDR3 is CASSLSSGFYNEQFF. CDR3 in DNA: TGTGCCAGCAGCTTGTCTAGCGGGTTTTACAATGAGCAGTTCTTC. This rearrangement joins TRBV5-5 to TRBJ2-1; 8 nucleotides line up with TRBD2. CDR3 length: 15 residues. V lost 1 base and J lost 4; bases outside the gene matches: 4. CDR1 is SGHKS and CDR2 is YYEKEE in the germline V gene (reference sequence). Supplemented by reference TRBV5-5 and TRBJ2-1, the full variable domain reads DAGVTQSPTHLIKTRGQQVTLRCSPISGHKSVSWYQQVLGQGPQFIFQYYEKEERGRGNFPDRFSARQFPNYSSELNVNALLLGDSALYLCASSLSSGFYNEQFFGPGTRLTVL.

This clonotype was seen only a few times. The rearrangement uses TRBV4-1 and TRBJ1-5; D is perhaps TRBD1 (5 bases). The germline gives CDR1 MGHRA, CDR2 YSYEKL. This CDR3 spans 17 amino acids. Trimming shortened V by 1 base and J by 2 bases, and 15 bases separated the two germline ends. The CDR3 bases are TGCGCCAGCAGCCAAGTCATAGCGGGGCCAGGCAATCAGCCCCAGCATTTT. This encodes CASSQVIAGPGNQPQHF.

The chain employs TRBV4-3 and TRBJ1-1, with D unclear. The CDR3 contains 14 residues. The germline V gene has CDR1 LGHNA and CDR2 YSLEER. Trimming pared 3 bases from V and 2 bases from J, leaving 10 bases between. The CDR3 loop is CASSQGRDNTEAFF. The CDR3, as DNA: TGCGCCAGCAGCCAGGGAAGGGATAACACTGAAGCTTTCTTT.